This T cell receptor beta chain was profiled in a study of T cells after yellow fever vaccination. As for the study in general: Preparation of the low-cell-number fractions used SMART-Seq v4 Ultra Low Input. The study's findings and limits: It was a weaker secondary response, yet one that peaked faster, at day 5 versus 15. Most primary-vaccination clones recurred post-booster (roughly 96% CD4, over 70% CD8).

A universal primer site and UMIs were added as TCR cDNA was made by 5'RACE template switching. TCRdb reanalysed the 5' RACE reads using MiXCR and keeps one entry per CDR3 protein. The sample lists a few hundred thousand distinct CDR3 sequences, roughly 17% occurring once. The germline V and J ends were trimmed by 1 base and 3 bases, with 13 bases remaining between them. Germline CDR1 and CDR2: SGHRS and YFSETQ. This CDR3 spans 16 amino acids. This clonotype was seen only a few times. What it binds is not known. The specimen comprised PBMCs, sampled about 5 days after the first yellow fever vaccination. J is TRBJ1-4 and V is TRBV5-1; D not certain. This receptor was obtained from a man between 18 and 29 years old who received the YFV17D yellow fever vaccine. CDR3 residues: CASSLLGPGANEKLFF. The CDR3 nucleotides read TGCGCCAGCAGCTTGCTAGGGCCTGGGGCTAATGAAAAACTGTTTTTT.